This T cell receptor beta chain derives from a study of OX40 agonist ivuxolimab in advanced cancers. The ends were cut back, 6 bases at V and 4 bases at J, with 10 bases in the middle. CDR1 is SGDLS, CDR2 YYNGEE, per germline. The CDR3 extends over 12 amino acids. Only in-frame clones appear in the TCRdb table, and some are missing; sequencing was by immunoSEQ multiplex PCR. Of about 23,000 clones in the sample, 83% were seen once. The sequence derives from an adult with an advanced solid tumor such as melanoma, head and neck, liver or kidney cancer. Here the sequenced sample was CD4+ or CD8+ T cells sorted from blood, taken in a trial of the OX40 agonist ivuxolimab. The gene calls are TRBV9 and TRBJ1-2; weak D call: TRBD1 (6 bases). CDR3 residues: CASKQGPYGYTF. Here the CDR3 DNA reads TGTGCCAGCAAGCAGGGGCCCTATGGCTACACCTTC.